The sequence of this T cell receptor (beta chain) was determined in a study of cytotoxic CD8 clonotypes in ibrutinib-treated CLL. Study-level information: Included were 11 to 12 relapsed/refractory and approximately 15 treatment-naive patients, of whom 17 to 18 were IGHV unmutated.

The V end lost 2 bases, the J end lost 3 bases, and 17 bases lay between the germline ends. The CDR3 has 18 residues. Looked up from germline, CDR1 is SGHTA and CDR2 is FQGNSA. TCRdb keeps only in-frame clones here, not all; method: immunoSEQ multiplex PCR. Seen here are about 80,000 clones, about four fifths observed once, and the top ten hold more than 4.5%. The origin of this receptor is a human donor with chronic lymphocytic leukemia. J is TRBJ2-6 and V is TRBV7-2; TRBD1 is a possible D gene (6 bases). This specimen consisted of PBMCs, obtained after 12 months of ibrutinib treatment. CDR3 DNA: TGTGCCAGCAGCTTACGGCAGGGGCCCCTAGTTGGGGCCAACGTCCTGACTTTC. Its protein is CASSLRQGPLVGANVLTF.